This TCR beta chain came from a study of identical twins (dated by TCRdb to the mid-2010s). Regarding the research as a whole: The study deep-sequenced TCR alpha and beta repertoires from monozygotic twins, unrelated adults of various ages and cord blood to test whether fetal clonotypes persist. To rule out contamination, the twin experiments were replicated at different times with different library preparation protocols. Summary of the overall study and its limitations: Out-of-frame TCR alpha sequences shared between twins showed an excess of low generation-probability sequences compared with coincidental sharing between unrelated individuals. Fewer insertions were carried by abundant cord blood beta clonotypes, a similar but weaker trend appeared in young adult naive repertoires, and no such trend appeared in memory repertoires. In monozygotic twins, out-of-frame TCR alpha sharing was systematically underestimated by recombination models, although the models agreed with sharing between unrelated individuals. The excess sharing between twins in beta out-of-frame sequences was weaker because fewer shared sequences reduced the signal-to-noise ratio. Zero-insertion analyses could be partly confounded by invariant T cells such as MAIT and iNKT, although diverse VJ usage argued against such confounding for most clonotypes. Because the same donors could not be followed over many years, conclusions were based on cross-sectional statistical analysis.

Worth noting for this clonotype: Its antigen has not been determined. Per-base quality was not reported, and no clone a single base away is much larger than it.

All donors were healthy Caucasians. The twin cohort consisted of three pairs of female monozygotic twins, all aged roughly 18 to 30 years. Positive isolation kits from Invitrogen were used to isolate CD4+ and CD8+ T cell populations. Library preparation used 5' RACE. The sample was run on an Illumina HiSeq 2000. Template switching introduced a universal primer binding site; the final cDNA contained a unique molecular identifier, enabling accurate counting of TCR cDNA molecules. Specific primers in the conserved constant-segment region were used to synthesize first-strand cDNA for TCR alpha and beta chains. Each cDNA library was double barcoded, with a SMART-Mk sample barcode plus Illumina barcodes, to control for contamination. TruSeq adapter sequences, together with Illumina sample barcodes, were added in two successive PCR steps. The TCR alpha and beta cDNA libraries were sequenced on the Illumina HiSeq platform using custom primers. The authors processed their data as follows. Unique molecular identifiers were extracted from raw reads with MiGEC, and CDR3 positions were determined with MiXCR. Recombination models were inferred per individual with the repgenHMM and IGoR tools using an EM algorithm. Shared clonotype analysis was performed with the tcR package in R, normalizing sharing by the product of cloneset sizes. To study raw recombination without the effects of thymic and clonal selection, out-of-frame nonproductive sequences were analyzed. Using fastp trimming at Q25 and MiXCR clonotype assembly, TCRdb reanalyzed the public sequencing data and kept in-frame beta chains. Rows are combined by CDR3 protein, so each entry shows the most common genes and DNA. The authors' filters were not applied to this entry. For this sample there are around 480,000 distinct CDR3 sequences; approximately 15% appear just once. 0.52% of the sample goes to the ten largest clones.

The CDR3 has 18 amino acids, counting the end cysteine and phenylalanine. The kept DNA is CDR3 alone, 54 bases in frame from the first base. Here V drops 0 bases and J drops 0 bases, and the junction holds 8 bases not matched to any gene. The germline V gene encodes CDR1 MGHRA and CDR2 YSYEKL. The same specimen was also included in a second study, on yellow fever vaccine responses in identical twins. As the second publication notes: The authors reported that the T cell response to vaccination in identical twins appeared partly convergent and partly personalized. The study precisely tracked vaccine-responding T cell clones in identical twins.

This chain joins TRBV4-1 to TRBJ2-3, with 8 central nucleotides matching TRBD1. The clonotype originates from a woman under 30 in good health. Sequenced sample: CD4+ T cells sorted from blood. The CDR3 reads as follows: CASSQDTWTGSSTDTQYF. The nucleotide sequence reads as follows: TGCGCCAGCAGCCAAGATACGTGGACAGGGTCTAGCACAGATACGCAGTATTTT.